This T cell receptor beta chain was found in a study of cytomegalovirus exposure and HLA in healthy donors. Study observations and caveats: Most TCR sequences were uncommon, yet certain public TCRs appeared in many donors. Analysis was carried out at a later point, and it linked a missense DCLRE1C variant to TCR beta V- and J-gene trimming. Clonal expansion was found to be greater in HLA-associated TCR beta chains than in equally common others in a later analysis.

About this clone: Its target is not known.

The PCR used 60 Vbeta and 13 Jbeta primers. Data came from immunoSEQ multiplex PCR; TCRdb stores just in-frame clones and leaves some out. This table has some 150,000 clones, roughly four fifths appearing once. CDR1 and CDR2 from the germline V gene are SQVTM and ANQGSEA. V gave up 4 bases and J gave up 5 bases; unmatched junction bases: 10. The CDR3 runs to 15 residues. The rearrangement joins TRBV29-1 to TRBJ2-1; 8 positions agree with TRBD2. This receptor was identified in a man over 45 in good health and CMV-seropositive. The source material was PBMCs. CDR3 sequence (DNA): TGCAGCGTTGCCAGTCGACTAGCGTGGGACAATGAGCAGTTCTTC. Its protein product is CSVASRLAWDNEQFF.